The entry below describes one T cell receptor beta chain. The record originates from a study of CD8 T cells in Susac syndrome. Trimming at V came to 3 bases and at J to 9 bases, leaving 10 bases not matched to a gene. In germline, CDR1 is SEHNR, CDR2 FQNEAQ (reference sequence). CDR3 length equals 16 residues. The sequenced target, TCR beta, came from blood CD8+ and CD4+ T cells. The multiple sclerosis control group comprised treatment-naive patients with stable or active relapsing-remitting disease. Negative isolation was applied to CD8+ and CD4+ T cells, and FACS enrichment was applied to TEMRA cells. cDNA came from about 0.5 to 1 ug RNA primed by random hexamers. A multiplex approach, immunoSEQ multiplex PCR, amplified TCR beta CDR3 across 54 Vbeta and 13 Jbeta. TCRdb redid the calling of the immunoSEQ multiplex PCR reads with MiXCR, one entry per CDR3 protein. The data contain about 210,000 distinct CDR3 sequences, about 96% of them singletons.

Sequenced input: CD4+ T cells from PBMCs. This clonotype was sampled from a human donor with multiple sclerosis. This chain connects TRBV7-9 to TRBJ2-1; 11 bases agree with TRBD2. CDR3 region: CASSFPTSGSIGEQFF. In nucleotides, the CDR3 is TGTGCCAGCAGCTTCCCCACTAGCGGGAGCATCGGTGAGCAGTTCTTC.